This TCR beta chain was sequenced during a study of siplizumab effects on memory and regulatory T cells. Study-level results: Proliferating Tregs taken from siplizumab cultures were not shown to have a confirmed suppressive function. Phenotypic classification as naive or memory proved unattainable for roughly 75-95% of proliferating CD4+ or CD8+ clones. Alloreactive sequences traceable to unstimulated CD4+ memory cells declined significantly under siplizumab.

With respect to this clone: Its antigen is not known.

The assay covered approximately 10^5 TCR templates per sample. Data came from immunoSEQ multiplex PCR; TCRdb stores just in-frame clones and leaves some out. The table has about 100,000 clones, roughly 94% seen once. The V end was cut by 1 base, the J end by 6 bases, with 13 bases between. Looked up from germline, CDR1 is MGHRA and CDR2 is YSYEKL. The CDR3 covers 15 residues. The sequenced sample consisted of non-Treg CD4+ T cells sorted from blood. The sequence was obtained from a human donor in good health. The chain links TRBV4-1 to TRBJ1-5; D is perhaps TRBD1 (6 bases). The CDR3 spells CASSQAGQGSQPQHF. In DNA form, the CDR3 reads TGCGCCAGCAGCCAAGCGGGTCAGGGGAGTCAGCCCCAGCATTTT.